The 20 T cell receptor beta chains reported below all come from one sample, sequenced in a study of cytomegalovirus exposure and HLA in healthy donors. Vbeta (60) and Jbeta (13) primers were used in the PCR. Profiled with immunoSEQ multiplex PCR; TCRdb holds only in-frame clones, not every one. The repertoire consists of fewer than 100,000 clones, with more than 60% occurring once and the leading ten covering approximately 16%. The sequenced material came from PBMCs. All receptors derive from a man aged 60 to 69 in good health and CMV-seropositive.

V and J are TRBV15 and TRBJ2-5; 7 nucleotides align to TRBD1. The DNA end lines up better with TRBJ2-7; the J call may be wrong. The CDR3 consists of 15 residues. Germline loops: CDR1 LNHNV, CDR2 YYDKDF (reference sequence). The CDR3 DNA reads as TGTGCCACCAGCAGAGATCCTGGGACAGCCTACGAGCAGTACTTC. It is translated as CATSRDPGTAYEQYF.

This clone came up a few times. The gene calls are TRBV5-6 and TRBJ2-7; D is perhaps TRBD2 (6 bases). With 0 bases removed from V and 1 base from J, the gap between germline ends came to 11 bases. The CDR3 runs 15 residues. Germline V gene data show CDR1 as SGHDT and CDR2 as YYEEEE. The CDR3 DNA is TGTGCCAGCAGCTTGGGGGGCGGGGTATCCTACGAGCAGTACTTC. Translated: CASSLGGGVSYEQYF. Full variable domain (remainder filled in from reference TRBV5-6 and TRBJ2-7): DAGVTQSPTHLIKTRGQQVTLRCSPKSGHDTVSWYQQALGQGPQFIFQYYEEEERQRGNFPDRFSGHQFPNYSSELNVNALLLGDSALYLCASSLGGGVSYEQYFGPGTRLTVT.

The rearrangement joins TRBV7-2 to TRBJ2-7, with D unclear. CDR3 length equals 17 residues. Trimming removed 5 bases at V and 0 bases at J, with 20 bases between. The germline V gene encodes CDR1 SGHTA and CDR2 FQGNSA. This chain's CDR3 is CASSPRTTFVRSYEQYF. The CDR3 DNA sequence: TGTGCCAGCAGCCCGCGCACCACCTTCGTCCGCTCCTACGAGCAGTACTTC.

The chain recombines TRBV14 with TRBJ1-2; no definite D call. CDR3 length: 16 amino acids. Trimming took 1 base from V and 3 from J, leaving 15 bases between them. The germline CDR1 and CDR2 sequences are SGHDN and FVKESK. CDR3 in amino acids: CASSQGMRVGDYGYTF. Written as DNA, the CDR3 is TGTGCCAGCAGCCAAGGGATGAGGGTCGGCGACTATGGCTACACCTTC.

The chain recombines TRBV6-1 with TRBJ2-7, with D possibly TRBD2 on 5 matching bases. Germline lookup yields CDR1 MNHNS and CDR2 SASEGT. This CDR3 region has 14 residues. Trimming pared 1 base from V and 2 bases from J, leaving 9 bases between. CDR3 coding DNA: TGTGCCAGCAGTGAAGTGGGAGAAGCCTACGAGCAGTACTTC. Amino acids: CASSEVGEAYEQYF.

The V and J genes are TRBV18 and TRBJ2-2, with TRBD1 matching 8 bases. CDR1 and CDR2 (germline): KGHSH, LQKENI. The CDR3 totals 16 residues. The trim removed 2 bases at V and 0 bases at J, leaving 2 bases unmatched. CDR3 sequence (DNA): TGTGCCAGCTCACCAAACAGGGGGACGAACACCGGGGAGCTGTTTTTT. Encoded protein: CASSPNRGTNTGELFF.

The chain carries TRBV15 and TRBJ2-1, with D perhaps TRBD1 (7 bases). V was trimmed by 4 bases and J by 7 bases, leaving 14 bases between them. This CDR3 is built from 14 residues. Germline-derived CDR1 and CDR2 are LNHNV and YYDKDF (reference sequence). The CDR3 DNA sequence: TGTGCCACCAGCATTGGAGGGACAGCTAATGAGCAGTTCTTC. Its translation: CATSIGGTANEQFF.

V and J are TRBV5-6 and TRBJ2-7; TRBD1 might be the D (6 bases). This CDR3 comprises 13 residues. V lost 4 bases and J lost 2, with 10 bases in between. Germline values: CDR1 SGHDT, CDR2 YYEEEE. The CDR3 DNA is TGTGCCAGCAGCAGATGGACAGCCTACGAGCAGTACTTC. Its translation: CASSRWTAYEQYF.

The rearrangement links TRBV25-1 to TRBJ2-7; 7 bases agree with TRBD1. Unmatched junction bases numbered 9, after V lost 3 bases and J lost 4 bases. There are 15 residues in the CDR3. Per germline, CDR1 MGHDK and CDR2 SYGVNS. CDR3 sequence reads: CASSDSGQRIYEQYF. DNA for the CDR3: TGTGCCAGCAGTGATTCGGGACAGAGAATATACGAGCAGTACTTC.

The V gene is TRBV15, the J gene TRBJ1-5, with D possibly matching TRBD1 (6 bases). The CDR3 totals 14 residues. The V and J ends lost 7 bases and 6 bases respectively, with 16 bases between them. Germline CDR1 and CDR2: LNHNV and YYDKDF (reference sequence). CDR3 loop: CATTQQGLGQPQHF. The CDR3, as DNA: TGTGCCACCACCCAGCAGGGGTTGGGTCAGCCCCAGCATTTT.

The rearrangement links TRBV11-2 to TRBJ1-2, with D possibly being TRBD1 (6 bases). Germline CDR1 is SGHAT and CDR2 is FQNNGV. The CDR3 length is 15 residues. Trimming removed 5 bases from V and 5 bases from J, with 18 bases in between. The CDR3 here is CASSATQGVTYGYTF. Written as DNA, the CDR3 is TGTGCCAGCAGCGCTACACAGGGTGTGACTTATGGCTACACCTTC.

About this clone itself: The germline gene is not matched at one end of the junction; a read error may be the cause. The sample holds other DNA sequences that translate to the same CDR3. This rearrangement joins TRBV5-6 to TRBJ2-5; weak D call: TRBD2 (6 bases). Germline loops: CDR1 SGHDT, CDR2 YYEEEE. The CDR3 contains 18 residues. CDR3 nucleotides: TGCGCCAGCAGCTTTGGTATGGGCGCGGGACGGACTCAAGAGACCCAGTACTTC. Translated: CASSFGMGAGRTQETQYF.

The gene calls are TRBV6-1 and TRBJ2-4; 7 bases align to TRBD1. The V gene end was trimmed by 2 bases and the J gene end by 9 bases; junction bases not matched to a gene: 7. The CDR3 runs 14 residues. Germline V gene data show CDR1 as MNHNS and CDR2 as SASEGT. The CDR3 DNA sequence: TGTGCCAGCAGTGAAAGACAGGGTGGTGGCATTCAGTACTTC. Residues: CASSERQGGGIQYF.

The rearrangement links TRBV5-1 to TRBJ1-3; D remains unclear. V was trimmed by 5 bases and J by 3 bases, leaving 15 bases between them. The CDR3 is made up of 15 amino acids. Germline V lookup: CDR1 SGHRS, CDR2 YFSETQ. This chain's CDR3 is CASSGGLSGGNTIYF. Here the CDR3 DNA reads TGCGCCAGCAGTGGAGGCCTATCGGGTGGAAACACCATATATTTT.

Note on this clone: The junction shows a germline mismatch at one end, possibly a read error. The chain joins TRBV7-7 to TRBJ2-3; 7 bases match TRBD1. Germline lookup yields CDR1 SSHAT and CDR2 FNYEAQ (reference sequence). This CDR3 is 14 amino acids long. The CDR3 protein is CASSPGQDTDTQYF. In nucleotides, the CDR3 is TGTGCTAGCAGCCCCGGACAGGACACAGATACGCAGTATTTT.

V is TRBV6-5 and J is TRBJ1-2; 7 bases match TRBD1. V was clipped by 2 bases and J by 8 bases; unmatched bases: 5. Germline CDR1 is MNHEY and CDR2 is SVGAGI. CDR3 length: 13 amino acids. This CDR3 is CASSYLNRGGYTF. CDR3 bases: TGTGCCAGCAGTTACCTCAACAGGGGCGGCTACACCTTC.

This clone has more than one count but fewer than ten. The V and J genes are TRBV30 and TRBJ2-7; no firm D call. Trimming took 4 bases from V and 1 from J, leaving 8 bases between them. The CDR3 sequence is 12 residues long. CDR1 and CDR2 (germline): GTSNPN, SVGIG (reference sequence). CDR3: CAWNGNSYEQYF. CDR3 in DNA: TGTGCCTGGAATGGCAATTCCTACGAGCAGTACTTC.

The count of this clone is one. The chain is built from TRBV6-1 and TRBJ1-2, with unresolved D. The CDR3 is made up of 16 amino acids. V lost 0 bases and J 4 bases, leaving 15 bases between the germline ends. Per the germline V gene, CDR1 is MNHNS and CDR2 is SASEGT. The CDR3 coding sequence is TGTGCCAGCAGTGAAGCCCGGGGTCCGATTTCCTATGGCTACACCTTC. Its translation: CASSEARGPISYGYTF.

This chain joins TRBV6-5 and TRBJ1-2, with D tentatively TRBD1 (6 bases). This CDR3 region has 12 residues. CDR1 is MNHEY and CDR2 is SVGAGI in the germline V gene. Trimming stripped 2 bases from V and 6 bases from J, with 7 bases between. CDR3 sequence (DNA): TGTGCCAGCAGTTACGAGGGGGATGGCTACACCTTC. It encodes CASSYEGDGYTF.

The chain is built from TRBV14 and TRBJ1-5, with D possibly being TRBD1 (6 bases). The CDR3 length is 13 residues. Germline lookup yields CDR1 SGHDN and CDR2 FVKESK. The V end lost 4 bases, the J end lost 16 bases, and 20 bases lay between the germline ends. The CDR3 loop reads CASSLTTGTKLHF. The CDR3 coding sequence is TGTGCCAGCAGCCTAACAACTGGGACAAAACTACATTTT.